This TCR beta chain comes out of a study of cytomegalovirus exposure and HLA in healthy donors. Findings and limits, study-wide: Earlier analysis found most TCR beta V segments productive about 90% or about 30% of the time. A later analysis linked around 17,000 TCR beta sequences to HLA alleles at 0.05 false discovery rate. Several top significant clusters appeared, in a later analysis, to be linked to common viral pathogens. Certain indistinguishable V segments, among them TRBV6-2 and TRBV6-3, were excluded.

There are 15 residues in the CDR3. The V segment lost 0 bases and the J segment 8 bases; nucleotides outside the gene matches: 7. The germline gives CDR1 SGHNT, CDR2 YYREEE (reference sequence). As regards this clone: What it recognizes is unknown.

The PCR was carried out with 60 Vbeta primers and 13 Jbeta primers. Data came from immunoSEQ multiplex PCR; TCRdb stores just in-frame clones and leaves some out. The sample yields approximately 140,000 clones, roughly 82% seen once. The chain links TRBV5-4 to TRBJ1-2; 10 bases align to TRBD1. The sequenced sample was PBMCs. This sequence originates from a man aged 50 to 59 in good health and CMV-seronegative. This CDR3 is CASSLGQGAFVGYTF. The CDR3 nucleotides are TGTGCCAGCAGCTTGGGACAGGGGGCTTTCGTAGGCTACACCTTC.